Listed here are 25 T cell receptor beta chains from one sample, sequenced in a study of OX40 agonist ivuxolimab in advanced cancers. Some clones are missing from TCRdb's copy, which holds only in-frame ones; the method was immunoSEQ multiplex PCR. This sample carries over 25,000 clones, about 81% of them seen once, and the ten largest clones take roughly a fifth. Material: CD4+ or CD8+ T cells sorted from blood, obtained in a trial of the OX40 agonist ivuxolimab. These receptors originate from an adult with an advanced solid tumor such as melanoma, head and neck, liver or kidney cancer.

This rearrangement joins TRBV27 to TRBJ2-7, with 10 bases matching TRBD2. Germline V gene lookup returns CDR1 MNHEY and CDR2 SMNVEV (reference sequence). The CDR3 is 16 amino acids. V trimming: 3 bases; J trimming: 2 bases; junction bases outside the gene matches: 7. The CDR3 DNA sequence: TGTGCCAGCAGTTTTGGAGCTAGCGGGGGCACCTACGAGCAGTACTTC. It codes for CASSFGASGGTYEQYF.

The chain combines TRBV6-1 with TRBJ2-7, with TRBD1 as a possible D gene (5 bases). Looked up from germline, CDR1 is MNHNS and CDR2 is SASEGT. Trimming removed 4 bases from V and 0 bases from J, with 13 bases in between. The CDR3 is 15 amino acids. The CDR3 DNA reads TGTGCCAGCAGTGTAAGGGGTTCTAGCTCCTACGAGCAGTACTTC. Amino acids: CASSVRGSSSYEQYF.

Sample share makes this clone medium-sized. This chain connects TRBV6-6 to TRBJ2-7, with D unclear. Germline V gene data show CDR1 as MNHNY and CDR2 as SVGAGI (reference sequence). Trimming took off 2 bases at V and 0 bases at J, with 11 bases between the two ends. This CDR3 has 15 residues. CDR3 region: CASSYMPGSSYEQYF. As DNA, the CDR3 is TGTGCCAGCAGTTACATGCCAGGAAGCTCCTACGAGCAGTACTTC.

The chain uses TRBV5-1 and TRBJ2-7; perhaps TRBD2 as D (6 bases). Germline V gene sequence: CDR1 SGHRS, CDR2 YFSETQ. V was shortened by 5 bases and J by 0 bases, with 12 bases between the two germline ends. The CDR3 is 14 amino acids. The CDR3, as DNA: TGCGCCAGCAGGGGACTGACAAGCTCCTACGAGCAGTACTTC. This gives the protein CASRGLTSSYEQYF.

The DNA for the CDR3 is TGTGCCAGCAGCTTTGGTGGGAGCCCACCCTACAATGAGCAGTTCTTC. Amino acids: CASSFGGSPPYNEQFF. This chain connects TRBV13 to TRBJ2-1; a possible D gene is TRBD2 (5 bases). With 3 bases removed from V and 2 bases from J, the gap between germline ends came to 14 bases. CDR3 length: 16 amino acids. CDR1 and CDR2 (germline): PRHDT, FYEKMQ (reference sequence).

This chain connects TRBV16 to TRBJ1-4; 9 bases fit TRBD1. The CDR3 totals 14 residues. The germline gives CDR1 KGHSY, CDR2 FQNENV. V was clipped by 2 bases and J by 14 bases; unmatched bases: 9. The CDR3 nucleotides are TGTGCCAGCAGCCAAATGGAGACGGGGACAGGGCTGTTTTTT. Protein: CASSQMETGTGLFF.

This clone has a single count. This chain joins TRBV10-1 and TRBJ2-1; 8 bases line up with TRBD2. The CDR3 has 17 amino acids. J was trimmed by 0 bases and V by 7 bases; bases with no gene match: 11. The germline V gene encodes CDR1 WNHNN and CDR2 SYGVQD (reference sequence). The CDR3 bases are TGCGCCAGCAACCTCCATCTTCTAGCGGGCTCCTACAATGAGCAGTTCTTC. Translated, it gives CASNLHLLAGSYNEQFF.

The V call is TRBV5-4, the J call TRBJ1-5; D remains unclear. The CDR3 has 16 amino acids. The ends were cut back, 2 bases at V and 1 base at J, with 13 bases in the middle. Germline CDR1 reads SGHNT; CDR2 reads YYREEE (reference sequence). The CDR3 DNA sequence: TGTGCCAGCAGCTTCTCAAGGTTGGGCAGCAATCAGCCCCAGCATTTT. It encodes CASSFSRLGSNQPQHF.

The V call is TRBV13, the J call TRBJ1-4, with TRBD1 matching 9 bases. CDR1 PRHDT and CDR2 FYEKMQ come from the germline V gene (reference sequence). V trimming: 4 bases; J trimming: 13 bases; junction bases outside the gene matches: 10. The CDR3 is 14 amino acids. In DNA form, the CDR3 reads TGTGCCAGCAGCTCCGACAGGGGGGAGACGGGACTGTTTTTT. Encoded protein: CASSSDRGETGLFF.

This clone is categorized as medium-sized. This CDR3 reads CASSGGFGTANTEAFF. Here the CDR3 DNA reads TGTGCCAGCAGCGGAGGCTTCGGGACAGCGAACACTGAAGCTTTCTTT. V gene TRBV9 combines with J gene TRBJ1-1; 7 positions agree with TRBD1. The CDR3 loop spans 16 amino acids. Germline V gene sequence: CDR1 SGDLS, CDR2 YYNGEE. After removal of 3 bases from V and 1 base from J, the junction contained 9 bases not matched to a gene. Together with reference TRBV9 and TRBJ1-1, the CDR3 gives the full variable domain: DSGVTQTPKHLITATGQRVTLRCSPRSGDLSVYWYQQSLDQGLQFLIQYYNGEERAKGNILERFSAQQFPDLHSELNLSSLELGDSALYFCASSGGFGTANTEAFFGQGTRLTVV.

The chain is built from TRBV7-8 and TRBJ1-5, with D possibly TRBD1 on 6 matching bases. The CDR3 is made up of 15 amino acids. The V end lost 10 bases, the J end lost 6 bases, and 22 bases lay between the germline ends. Germline V lookup: CDR1 SGHVS, CDR2 FQNEAQ. The CDR3 region has the DNA TGTGCCACCGGCGGGGGCGAAGGAATAAGTCAGCCCCAGCATTTT. It specifies CATGGGEGISQPQHF. Full variable domain (outside the CDR3, taken from reference TRBV7-8 and TRBJ1-5): GAGVSQSPRYKVAKRGQDVALRCDPISGHVSLFWYQQALGQGPEFLTYFQNEAQLDKSGLPSDRFFAERPEGSVSTLKIQRTQQEDSAVYLCATGGGEGISQPQHFGDGTRLSIL.

This sequence joins TRBV28 and TRBJ1-1, with D unclear. Trimming stripped 2 bases from V and 0 bases from J, with 7 bases between. CDR1 MDHEN and CDR2 SYDVKM come from the germline V gene. The CDR3 runs 14 residues. CDR3 protein: CASSLRLLNTEAFF. CDR3 sequence (DNA): TGTGCCAGCAGTTTAAGGCTCTTGAACACTGAAGCTTTCTTT.

As to this clone: The junction does not match germline at one end; this may be a read error. The J gene is TRBJ2-4, the V gene TRBV5-1, with 8 bases aligning to TRBD2. CDR1 is SGHRS and CDR2 is YFSETQ in the germline V gene. The CDR3 sequence is 16 residues long. The CDR3 bases are TGTGCCAGCAGCCGAGCGGGGGTCGTAGCCAAAAACATTCAGTACTTC. It encodes CASSRAGVVAKNIQYF.

DNA for the CDR3: TGCGCCAGCAGCTTGGTGATAGGCTACGAGCAGTACTTC. Protein product: CASSLVIGYEQYF. This chain links TRBV5-1 with TRBJ2-7; D call uncertain. In germline, CDR1 is SGHRS, CDR2 YFSETQ. V lost 0 bases to trimming and J lost 3 bases, with 7 bases between them. This CDR3 has 13 residues.

The V and J genes are TRBV27 and TRBJ2-7; 8 bases line up with TRBD1. CDR1 and CDR2 from the germline V gene are MNHEY and SMNVEV (reference sequence). V trimming: 5 bases; J trimming: 3 bases; junction bases outside the gene matches: 3. There are 13 residues in the CDR3. The CDR3 bases are TGTGCCAGCAGTCCCGGACAGGGCTACGAGCAGTACTTC. Amino acid sequence: CASSPGQGYEQYF.

This clone has a handful of counts. V gene TRBV30 combines with J gene TRBJ2-1; a weak D match, TRBD2 (5 bases). Trimming removed 5 bases at V and 0 bases at J, with 11 bases between. The CDR3 is 14 residues long. The germline CDR1 and CDR2 sequences are GTSNPN and SVGIG (reference sequence). The CDR3 reads CAWARSGSYNEQFF. CDR3 in DNA: TGTGCCTGGGCTCGGAGCGGCTCCTACAATGAGCAGTTCTTC.

This clone has just one count. The chain employs TRBV7-9 and TRBJ2-1; 7 positions agree with TRBD2. From germline, CDR1 is SEHNR and CDR2 FQNEAQ (reference sequence). Germline trimming cut 2 bases from V and 3 bases from J; bases unmatched to any gene: 4. This CDR3 has 15 amino acids. CDR3 nucleotide sequence: TGTGCCAGCAGCTTAACGGGCGGGGGCTACAATGAGCAGTTCTTC. Translated: CASSLTGGGYNEQFF.

V is TRBV7-8 and J is TRBJ1-2; D call uncertain. The germline V gene has CDR1 SGHVS and CDR2 FQNEAQ. CDR3 length: 14 residues. Trimming left V 5 bases short and J 2 bases short, with 12 bases between. The CDR3 reads CASSLYRENYGYTF. The CDR3 nucleotides are TGTGCCAGCAGCCTTTACCGGGAAAACTATGGCTACACCTTC.

This clone was picked up a small number of times. The chain has TRBV11-2 and TRBJ1-6; possible D gene TRBD1, 5 bases. The CDR3 runs 15 residues. Trimming cost V 1 base and J 7 bases, with 11 bases left between them. Germline V gives CDR1 SGHAT, CDR2 FQNNGV. The CDR3 spells CASSLVGTENSPLHF. CDR3 nucleotide sequence: TGTGCCAGCAGCTTAGTCGGGACCGAGAATTCACCCCTCCACTTT.

This clone was counted between two and nine times. The chain is built from TRBV11-2 and TRBJ2-7, with TRBD2 matching over 8 bases. This CDR3 contains 14 residues. The junction had 10 bases not matched to a gene; V was cut back by 5 bases and J by 7 bases. The germline gives CDR1 SGHAT, CDR2 FQNNGV. The CDR3 region is CASSVGLGYLEQYF. The CDR3 region has the DNA TGTGCCAGCAGCGTGGGACTAGGTTATTTAGAGCAGTACTTC. The full variable domain, rest sourced from reference TRBV11-2 and TRBJ2-7, is EAGVAQSPRYKIIEKRQSVAFWCNPISGHATLYWYQQILGQGPKLLIQFQNNGVVDDSQLPKDRFSAERLKGVDSTLKIQPAKLEDSAVYLCASSVGLGYLEQYFGPGTRLTVT.

This clone has only one observation. The V and J genes are TRBV2 and TRBJ2-7, with D perhaps TRBD1 (5 bases). V dropped 8 bases and J dropped 5 bases, with 10 bases sitting between them. Looked up from germline, CDR1 is SNHLY and CDR2 is FYNNEI. The CDR3 covers 11 residues. CDR3 in amino acids: CASQGFDEQYF. The CDR3 DNA reads as TGTGCCAGCCAGGGTTTCGACGAGCAGTACTTC.

The J gene is TRBJ1-5, the V gene TRBV4-2; D is possibly TRBD1 (5 bases). Looked up from germline, CDR1 is LGHNA and CDR2 is YNFKEQ. The CDR3 runs to 14 residues. Trimming removed 0 bases at V and 6 bases at J, with 9 bases between. The CDR3 is CASSQEGVGQPQHF. The DNA of the CDR3 is TGTGCCAGCAGCCAAGAGGGGGTGGGTCAGCCCCAGCATTTT.

The chain uses TRBV7-9 and TRBJ2-1; D gene ambiguous. The germline CDR1 and CDR2 sequences are SEHNR and FQNEAQ (reference sequence). Trimming shortened V by 4 bases and J by 4 bases, and 8 bases separated the two germline ends. The CDR3 is 13 residues long. For the CDR3, the DNA is TGTGCCAGCAGCTCGACTCCGTACAATGAGCAGTTCTTC. Translated, it gives CASSSTPYNEQFF.

This rearrangement joins TRBV4-1 to TRBJ1-1, with D perhaps TRBD1 (6 bases). Germline CDR1 is MGHRA and CDR2 is YSYEKL. With 3 bases removed from V and 4 bases from J, the gap between germline ends came to 18 bases. CDR3 length equals 16 residues. Here the CDR3 reads CASSQAGAPLGTEAFF. As DNA, the CDR3 is TGCGCCAGCAGCCAGGCAGGGGCCCCCCTCGGCACTGAAGCTTTCTTT.

The chain uses TRBV9 and TRBJ2-1; 7 bases agree with TRBD2. The V and J ends lost 3 bases and 2 bases, in that order; junction bases with no gene match: 14. CDR1 is SGDLS and CDR2 is YYNGEE in the germline V gene. The CDR3 extends over 18 amino acids. DNA of the CDR3: TGTGCCAGCAGCGATGCCCTCGGGCTAGCGGACGCCTACAATGAGCAGTTCTTC. Translating gives CASSDALGLADAYNEQFF.